This TCR beta chain was profiled in a study of cytomegalovirus exposure and HLA in healthy donors. Study-level results: It was in a later analysis that TCR association rates were seen to vary by HLA locus, highest for DRB1 and lowest for HLA-C. As immune exposure information, only CMV serostatus was available.

These donors, healthy bone marrow donors, were studied. Both 60 Vbeta primers and 13 Jbeta primers went into the PCR. Using immunoSEQ multiplex PCR, the repertoire was profiled, and TCRdb retains in-frame clones only, with some absent. Its listing shows approximately 170,000 clones. This CDR3 is 15 amino acids long. V lost 4 bases, J lost 0 bases, and 10 bases lay in between. In germline, CDR1 is SGHTA, CDR2 FQGNSA. In the case of this clone: What it recognizes is unknown.

The genes are TRBV7-2 and TRBJ1-5; D perhaps matches TRBD1 (5 bases). The clonotype originates from a woman aged 18-30 years in good health and CMV-seropositive. Sequencing was done on a sample of PBMCs. This CDR3 reads CASSSGPYSNQPQHF. In DNA, the CDR3 is TGTGCCAGCAGCTCAGGGCCTTATAGCAATCAGCCCCAGCATTTT.